The 14 T cell receptor beta chains presented below share a single source sample, sequenced in a study of T cells after yellow fever vaccination. Using its own MiXCR run on the 5' RACE reads, TCRdb lists one record per CDR3 protein. The sample lists some 300,000 distinct CDR3 sequences; approximately 8% were seen once. The sample was PBMCs, taken more than 40 days after the first yellow fever vaccination. The receptors originated from a young man who received the YFV17D yellow fever vaccine.

V gene TRBV5-1 combines with J gene TRBJ2-3, with D uncertain. Trimming took off 1 base at V and 2 bases at J, with 8 bases between the two ends. This CDR3 has 14 residues. Germline V gives CDR1 SGHRS, CDR2 YFSETQ. The CDR3 region is CASSLSLPTDTQYF. CDR3 sequence (DNA): TGCGCCAGCAGCTTGTCCCTCCCCACAGATACGCAGTATTTT.

The sample holds a few counts of this clonotype. The V call is TRBV6-2 or TRBV6-3, the J call TRBJ2-3; D uncertain. This CDR3 is 14 amino acids long. Trimming removed 7 bases at V and 0 bases at J, with 11 bases between. CDR1 and CDR2 (germline): MNHEY, SVGEGT. The DNA of the CDR3 is TGTGCCAGCATGAGGACCAGTAGCACAGATACGCAGTATTTT. Its translation is CASMRTSSTDTQYF.

This rearrangement joins TRBV6-5 to TRBJ1-6; D uncertain. CDR3 length: 14 residues. Trimming cost V 2 bases and J 8 bases, with 10 bases left between them. Germline V gives CDR1 MNHEY, CDR2 SVGAGI. CDR3 sequence reads: CASSYNMRDSPLHF. The CDR3 bases are TGTGCCAGCAGTTACAATATGAGGGATTCACCCCTCCACTTT.

This clonotype turned up a few times. The chain uses TRBV5-4 and TRBJ2-3, with D perhaps given as TRBD1 or TRBD2 (5 bases each). Deletions cut 4 bases from V and 4 bases from J, with 16 bases between. Per germline, CDR1 SGHNT and CDR2 YYREEE (reference sequence). This CDR3 region has 15 residues. As DNA, the CDR3 is TGTGCCAGCAGCGGCATGGGGGTAGCCCCAGATACGCAGTATTTT. Amino acids: CASSGMGVAPDTQYF.

The chain joins TRBV3-1 to TRBJ2-7; TRBD2 aligns across 10 bases. With V trimmed by 0 bases and J by 5 bases, 7 bases remained unmatched. The germline CDR1 and CDR2 sequences are LGHDT and YNNKEL (reference sequence). This CDR3 comprises 16 residues. The CDR3 DNA sequence: TGTGCCAGCAGCCAAGATATACTAGCGGGGATGAACGAGCAGTACTTC. It translates to CASSQDILAGMNEQYF.

This chain links TRBV20-1 with TRBJ2-7; 8 positions agree with TRBD2. The CDR3 consists of 13 residues. Germline CDR1 is DFQATT and CDR2 is SNEGSKA (reference sequence). The ends lost 6 bases at V and 4 bases at J; junction bases unmatched: 8. The CDR3 DNA is TGCAGTGCCAAACGGGGGGGGATTTACGAGCAGTACTTC. This sequence encodes CSAKRGGIYEQYF.

This clonotype showed up just a few times. CDR3 sequence: CASSYDNEPTDTQYF. In DNA, the CDR3 is TGTGCCAGCAGTTATGACAACGAACCCACAGATACGCAGTATTTT. V gene TRBV6-5 combines with J gene TRBJ2-3; D remains ambiguous. V shed 3 bases and J shed 2 bases, with 12 bases lying between them. The CDR3 is 15 residues long. CDR1 and CDR2 from the germline V gene are MNHEY and SVGAGI.

The chain recombines TRBV7-6 with TRBJ2-1; D is undetermined. In germline, CDR1 is SGHVS, CDR2 FNYEAQ. V was trimmed by 5 bases and J by 4 bases, leaving 15 bases between them. CDR3 size: 15 residues. CDR3 DNA sequence: TGTGCCAGCAGCCCGGACGGCTGGATATACAATGAGCAGTTCTTC. It codes for CASSPDGWIYNEQFF.

This clonotype occurred a few times. This sequence joins TRBV20-1 and TRBJ1-4; D is undetermined. The germline CDR1 and CDR2 sequences are DFQATT and SNEGSKA (reference sequence). V lost 3 bases and J 0 bases, leaving 8 bases between the germline ends. This CDR3 is 14 amino acids long. The CDR3 spells CSARIQATNEKLFF. The CDR3 nucleotides read TGCAGTGCTAGGATTCAGGCAACTAATGAAAAACTGTTTTTT.

This chain joins TRBV4-1 and TRBJ2-4, with a weak D call TRBD2 (7 bases). CDR3 size: 16 residues. Trimming stripped 0 bases from V and 6 bases from J, with 15 bases between. Germline loops: CDR1 MGHRA, CDR2 YSYEKL. DNA for the CDR3: TGCGCCAGCAGCCAAGATGAGGGGGGGTGGATAAACATTCAGTACTTC. Protein: CASSQDEGGWINIQYF.

Many counts were recorded for this clonotype. The V gene is TRBV7-9, the J gene TRBJ1-2, with D tentatively TRBD1 (5 bases). V dropped 5 bases and J dropped 8 bases, with 21 bases sitting between them. Germline CDR1 is SEHNR and CDR2 is FQNEAQ (reference sequence). The CDR3 length is 15 residues. CDR3 loop: CASSTLGRDQIGYTF. For the CDR3, the DNA is TGTGCCAGCAGCACCCTGGGCAGGGATCAAATCGGCTACACCTTC.

This clonotype was detected many times. This chain joins TRBV19 and TRBJ2-2; D may correspond to TRBD1 or TRBD2 (6 bases each). Trimming took off 4 bases at V and 4 bases at J, with 16 bases between the two ends. This CDR3 is built from 16 residues. Per the germline V gene, CDR1 is LNHDA and CDR2 is SQIVND (reference sequence). Here the CDR3 DNA reads TGTGCCAGTAGTACAATCCTCAGGGGAGGCACCGGGGAGCTGTTTTTT. Translation: CASSTILRGGTGELFF.

This clonotype was detected a few times. The CDR3 reads CASSFRLAPYNEQFF. DNA for the CDR3: TGCGCCAGCAGCTTTAGACTAGCCCCCTACAATGAGCAGTTCTTC. The chain is built from TRBV5-1 and TRBJ2-1, with 7 bases identical to TRBD2. Germline values: CDR1 SGHRS, CDR2 YFSETQ. With 2 bases clipped from V and 2 bases from J, the junction kept 4 bases outside the gene matches. This CDR3 comprises 15 residues.

The chain uses TRBV7-2 and TRBJ1-4; 11 bases fit TRBD1. The CDR3 has 15 amino acids. Germline CDR1 is SGHTA and CDR2 is FQGNSA. J was trimmed by 8 bases and V by 4 bases; bases with no gene match: 6. The CDR3 sequence is CASSWRTGGSEKLFF. CDR3 bases: TGTGCCAGCAGCTGGCGGACAGGGGGCAGCGAAAAACTGTTTTTT.